This T cell receptor beta chain is drawn from a study of OX40 agonist ivuxolimab in advanced cancers. Regarding the study as a whole: Among T cells, CD8+ cells averaged more expanded clones than CD4+ cells.

The CDR3 loop spans 14 amino acids. Deletions cut 2 bases from V and 3 bases from J, with 11 bases between. CDR1 is SGHTA and CDR2 is FQGNSA in the germline V gene. Repertoires were generated with immunoSEQ multiplex PCR, while TCRdb's copy carries only in-frame clones and drops some. The sample holds around 33,000 clones, roughly four fifths seen once. Turning to this clone: Its antigen is as yet unknown.

Sequenced material: CD4+ or CD8+ T cells sorted from blood, taken in a trial of the OX40 agonist ivuxolimab. V is TRBV7-2 and J is TRBJ2-7, with no clear D. The receptor comes from an adult with an advanced solid tumor such as melanoma, head and neck, liver or kidney cancer. The CDR3 region has the DNA TGTGCCAGCAGCTTATTTTCTAGGGACTACGAGCAGTACTTC. It encodes CASSLFSRDYEQYF.